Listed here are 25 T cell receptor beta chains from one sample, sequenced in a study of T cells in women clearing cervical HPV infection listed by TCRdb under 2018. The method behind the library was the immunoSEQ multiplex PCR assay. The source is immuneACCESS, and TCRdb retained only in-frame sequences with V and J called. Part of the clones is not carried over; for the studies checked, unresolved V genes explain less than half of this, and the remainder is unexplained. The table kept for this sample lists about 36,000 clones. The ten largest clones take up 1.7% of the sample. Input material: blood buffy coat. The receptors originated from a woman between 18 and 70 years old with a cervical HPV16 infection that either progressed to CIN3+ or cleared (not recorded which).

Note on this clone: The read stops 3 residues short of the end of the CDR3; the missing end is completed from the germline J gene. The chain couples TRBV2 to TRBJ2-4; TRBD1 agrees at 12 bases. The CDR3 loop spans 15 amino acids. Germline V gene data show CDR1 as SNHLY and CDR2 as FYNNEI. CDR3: CASSPDRDRGLGQYF. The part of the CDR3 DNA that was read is TGTGCCAGCAGCCCTGATAGGGACAGGGGGCTTGGT.

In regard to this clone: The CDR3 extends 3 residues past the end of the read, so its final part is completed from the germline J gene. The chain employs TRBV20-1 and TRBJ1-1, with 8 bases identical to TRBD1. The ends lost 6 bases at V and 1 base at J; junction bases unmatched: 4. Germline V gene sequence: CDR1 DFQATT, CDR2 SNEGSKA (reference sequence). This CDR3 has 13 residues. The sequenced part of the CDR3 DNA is TGCAGTGCCGTCGGGACAGGGAACACTGAA. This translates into CSAVGTGNTE. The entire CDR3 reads CSAVGTGNTEAFF.

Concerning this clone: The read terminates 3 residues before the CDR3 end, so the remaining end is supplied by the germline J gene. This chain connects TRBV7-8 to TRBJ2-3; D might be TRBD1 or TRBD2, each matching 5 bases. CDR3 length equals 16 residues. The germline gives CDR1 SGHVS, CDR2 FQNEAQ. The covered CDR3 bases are TGTGCCAGCAGCTTAGGTTTACTCAGGCAGGGAGAGACG. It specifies CASSLGLLRQGET. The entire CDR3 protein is CASSLGLLRQGETQYF.

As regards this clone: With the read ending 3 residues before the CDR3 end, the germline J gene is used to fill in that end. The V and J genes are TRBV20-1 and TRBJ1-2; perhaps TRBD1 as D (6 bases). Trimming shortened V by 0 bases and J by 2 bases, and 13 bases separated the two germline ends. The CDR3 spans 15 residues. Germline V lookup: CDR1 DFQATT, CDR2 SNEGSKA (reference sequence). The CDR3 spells CSARDHRVSNYGYTF. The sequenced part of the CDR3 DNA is TGCAGTGCTAGAGACCACAGGGTGTCGAACTATGGC.

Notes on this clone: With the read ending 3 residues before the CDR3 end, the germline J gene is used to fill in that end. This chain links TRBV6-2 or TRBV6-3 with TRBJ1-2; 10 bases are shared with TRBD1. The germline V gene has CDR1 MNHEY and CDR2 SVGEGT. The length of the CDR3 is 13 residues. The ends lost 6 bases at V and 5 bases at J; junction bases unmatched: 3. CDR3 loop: CASRTGGEYGYTF. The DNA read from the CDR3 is TGTGCCAGCAGGACAGGGGGCGAGTATGGC.

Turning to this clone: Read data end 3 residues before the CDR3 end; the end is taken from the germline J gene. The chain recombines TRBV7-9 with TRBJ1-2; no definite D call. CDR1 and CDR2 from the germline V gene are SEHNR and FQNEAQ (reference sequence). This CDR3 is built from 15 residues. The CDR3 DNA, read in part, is TGTGCCAGCAGCTTAGGGGCGGGTTTCCCAGATACC. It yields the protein CASSLGAGFPDT. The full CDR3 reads CASSLGAGFPDTYTF.

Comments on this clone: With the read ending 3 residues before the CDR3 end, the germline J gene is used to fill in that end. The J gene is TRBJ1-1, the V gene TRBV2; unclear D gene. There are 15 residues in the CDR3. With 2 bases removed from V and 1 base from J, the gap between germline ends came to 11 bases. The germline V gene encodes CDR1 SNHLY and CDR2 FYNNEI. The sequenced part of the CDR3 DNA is TGTGCCAGCAGTGAAAAATTATACGGGAACACTGAA. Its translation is CASSEKLYGNTE. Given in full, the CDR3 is CASSEKLYGNTEAFF.

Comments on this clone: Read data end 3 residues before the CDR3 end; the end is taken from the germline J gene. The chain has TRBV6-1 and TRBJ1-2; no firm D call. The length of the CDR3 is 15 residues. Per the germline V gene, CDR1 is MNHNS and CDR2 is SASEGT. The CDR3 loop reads CASSALALGTDTYTF. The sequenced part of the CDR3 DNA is TGTGCCAGCAGTGCCCTAGCTTTGGGCACAGATACC.

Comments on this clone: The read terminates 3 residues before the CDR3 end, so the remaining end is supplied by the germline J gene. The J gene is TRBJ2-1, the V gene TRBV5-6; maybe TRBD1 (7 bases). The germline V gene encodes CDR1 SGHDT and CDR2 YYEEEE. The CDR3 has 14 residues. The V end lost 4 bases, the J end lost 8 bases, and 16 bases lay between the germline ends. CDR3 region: CASSPGQGGYEQFF. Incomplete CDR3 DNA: TGTGCCAGCAGCCCAGGGCAGGGGGGATATGAG.

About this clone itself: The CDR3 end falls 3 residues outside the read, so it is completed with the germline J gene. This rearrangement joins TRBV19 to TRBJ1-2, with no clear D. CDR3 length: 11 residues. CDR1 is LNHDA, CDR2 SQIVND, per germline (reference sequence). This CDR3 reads CASSSPDTYTF. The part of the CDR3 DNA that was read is TGTGCCAGTAGTTCACCAGATACC.

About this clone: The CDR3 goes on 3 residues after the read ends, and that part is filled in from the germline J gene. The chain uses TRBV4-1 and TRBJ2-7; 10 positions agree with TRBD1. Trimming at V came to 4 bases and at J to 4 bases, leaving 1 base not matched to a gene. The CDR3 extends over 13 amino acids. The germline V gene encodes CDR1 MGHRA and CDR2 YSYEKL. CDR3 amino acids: CASSRDRGYEQYF. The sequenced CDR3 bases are TGCGCCAGCAGCCGGGACAGGGGATACGAG.

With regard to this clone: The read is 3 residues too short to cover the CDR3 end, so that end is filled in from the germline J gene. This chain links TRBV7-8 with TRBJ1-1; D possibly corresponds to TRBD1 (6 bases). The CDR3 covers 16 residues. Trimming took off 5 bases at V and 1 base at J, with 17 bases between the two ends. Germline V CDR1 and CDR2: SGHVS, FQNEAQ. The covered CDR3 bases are TGTGCCAGCAGCGAGTCGCCGGGACACCGGAACACTGAA. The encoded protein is CASSESPGHRNTE. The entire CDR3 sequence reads CASSESPGHRNTEAFF.

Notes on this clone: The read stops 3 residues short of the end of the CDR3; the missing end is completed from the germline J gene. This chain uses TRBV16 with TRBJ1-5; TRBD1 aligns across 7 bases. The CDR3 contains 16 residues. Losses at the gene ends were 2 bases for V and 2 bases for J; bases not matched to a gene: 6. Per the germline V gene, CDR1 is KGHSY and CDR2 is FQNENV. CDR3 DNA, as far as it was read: TGTGCCAGCAGCCAACTTACCGGGACAGGCAATCAGCCC. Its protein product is CASSQLTGTGNQP. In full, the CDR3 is CASSQLTGTGNQPQHF.

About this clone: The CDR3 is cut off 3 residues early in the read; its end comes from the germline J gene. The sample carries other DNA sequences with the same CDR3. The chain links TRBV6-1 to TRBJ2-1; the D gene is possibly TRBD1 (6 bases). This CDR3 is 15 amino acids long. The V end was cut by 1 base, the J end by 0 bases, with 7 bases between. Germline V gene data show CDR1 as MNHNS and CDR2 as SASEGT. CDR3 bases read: TGTGCCAGCAGTGAAGTAGGGGGCTCCTACAATGAG. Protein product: CASSEVGGSYNE. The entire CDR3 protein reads CASSEVGGSYNEQFF.

CDR3 region: CASSPNVYGQYF. CDR3 DNA, as far as it was read: TGTGCCAGCTCACCCAACGTCTATGGT. V and J are TRBV18 and TRBJ2-4; D gene ambiguous. The read gets to within 3 residues of the CDR3 end, and the germline J gene fills in the rest. From germline, CDR1 is KGHSH and CDR2 LQKENI. The length of the CDR3 is 12 residues.

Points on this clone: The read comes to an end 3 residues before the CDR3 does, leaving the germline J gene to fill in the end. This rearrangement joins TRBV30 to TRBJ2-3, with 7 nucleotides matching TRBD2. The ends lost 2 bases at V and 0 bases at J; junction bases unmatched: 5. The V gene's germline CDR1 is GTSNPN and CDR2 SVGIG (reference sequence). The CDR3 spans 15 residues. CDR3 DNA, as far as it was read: TGTGCCTGGAGTTTTAGCGGGTCCAGCACAGATACG. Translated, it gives CAWSFSGSSTDT. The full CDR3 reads CAWSFSGSSTDTQYF.

The CDR3 is CSARSLTGSNTDTQYF. CDR3 DNA (partial): TGCAGTGCTAGATCCCTGACAGGGAGTAACACAGATACG. The chain recombines TRBV20-1 with TRBJ2-3, with TRBD1 identical over 7 bases. The read ends 3 residues early relative to the CDR3; the germline J gene fills the gap. The CDR3 is 16 amino acids. Germline V gene lookup returns CDR1 DFQATT and CDR2 SNEGSKA (reference sequence). J was trimmed by 2 bases and V by 2 bases; bases with no gene match: 10.

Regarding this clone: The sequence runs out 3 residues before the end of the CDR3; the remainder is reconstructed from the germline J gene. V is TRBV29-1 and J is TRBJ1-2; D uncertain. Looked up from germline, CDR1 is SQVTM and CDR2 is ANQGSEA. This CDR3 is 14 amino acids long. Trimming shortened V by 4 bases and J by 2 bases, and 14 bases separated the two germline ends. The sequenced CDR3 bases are TGCAGCGTTGTGGTCCCGGGGAAGAACTATGGC. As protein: CSVVVPGKNYG. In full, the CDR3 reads CSVVVPGKNYGYTF.

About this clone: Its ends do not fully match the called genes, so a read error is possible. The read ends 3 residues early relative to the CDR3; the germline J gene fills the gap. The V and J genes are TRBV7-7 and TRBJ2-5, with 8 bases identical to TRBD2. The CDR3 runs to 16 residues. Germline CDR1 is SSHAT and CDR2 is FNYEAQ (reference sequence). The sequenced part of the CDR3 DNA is TGTGCTAGCAGCTCGGTCCGGAGCGGGGGCCGAGAGACC. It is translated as CASSSVRSGGRET. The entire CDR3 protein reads CASSSVRSGGRETQYF. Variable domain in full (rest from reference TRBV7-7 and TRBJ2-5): GAGVSQSPRYKVTKRGQDVTLRCDPISSHATLYWYQQALGQGPEFLTYFNYEAQPDKSGLPSDRFSAERPEGSISTLTIQRTEQRDSAMYRCASSSVRSGGRETQYFGPGTRLLVL.

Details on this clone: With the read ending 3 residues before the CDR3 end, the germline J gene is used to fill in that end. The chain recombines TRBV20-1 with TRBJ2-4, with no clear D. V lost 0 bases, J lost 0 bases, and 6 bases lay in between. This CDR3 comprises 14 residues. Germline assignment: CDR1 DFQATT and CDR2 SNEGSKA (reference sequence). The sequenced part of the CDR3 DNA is TGCAGTGCTAGAGACCAGTCAGCCAAAAACATT. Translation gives CSARDQSAKNI. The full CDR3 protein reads CSARDQSAKNIQYF.

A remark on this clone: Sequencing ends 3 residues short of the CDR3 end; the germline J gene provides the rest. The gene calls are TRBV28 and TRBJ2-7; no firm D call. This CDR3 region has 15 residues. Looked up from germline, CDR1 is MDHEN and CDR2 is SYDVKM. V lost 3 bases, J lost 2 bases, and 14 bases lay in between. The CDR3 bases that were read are TGTGCCAGCAGTTTTTACGGTGTTCTAGCCTACGAG. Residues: CASSFYGVLAYE. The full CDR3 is CASSFYGVLAYEQYF.

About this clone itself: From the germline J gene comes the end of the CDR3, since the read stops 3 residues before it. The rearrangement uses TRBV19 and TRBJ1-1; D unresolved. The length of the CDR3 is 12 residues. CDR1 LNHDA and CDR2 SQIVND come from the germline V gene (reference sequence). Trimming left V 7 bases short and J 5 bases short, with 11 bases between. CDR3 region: CASTDPGTEAFF. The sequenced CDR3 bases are TGTGCCAGTACCGATCCAGGAACTGAA. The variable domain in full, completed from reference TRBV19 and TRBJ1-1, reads DGGITQSPKYLFRKEGQNVTLSCEQNLNHDAMYWYRQDPGQGLRLIYYSQIVNDFQKGDIAEGYSVSREKKESFPLTVTSAQKNPTAFYLCASTDPGTEAFFGQGTRLTVV.

CDR3 DNA, as far as it was read: TGTGCCAGCAGTTCGGAACAGGGGTACGGC. It yields the protein CASSSEQGYG. The whole CDR3 reads CASSSEQGYGYTF. This chain connects TRBV7-3 to TRBJ1-2; 7 bases line up with TRBD1. The read comes to an end 3 residues before the CDR3 does, leaving the germline J gene to fill in the end. This CDR3 is 13 amino acids long. Germline V lookup: CDR1 SGHTA, CDR2 FQGTGA.

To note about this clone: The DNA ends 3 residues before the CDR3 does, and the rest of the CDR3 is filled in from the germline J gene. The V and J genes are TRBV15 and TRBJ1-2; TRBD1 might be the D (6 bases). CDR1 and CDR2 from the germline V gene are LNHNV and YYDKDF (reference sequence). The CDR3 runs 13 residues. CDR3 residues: CATSRTYREGYTF. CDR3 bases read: TGTGCCACCAGCAGGACCTACAGGGAAGGC.

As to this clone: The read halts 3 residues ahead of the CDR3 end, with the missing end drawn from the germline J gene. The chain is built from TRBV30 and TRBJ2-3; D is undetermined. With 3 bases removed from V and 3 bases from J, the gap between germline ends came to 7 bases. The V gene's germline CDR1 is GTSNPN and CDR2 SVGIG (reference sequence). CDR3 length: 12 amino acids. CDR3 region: CAWSPGTDTQYF. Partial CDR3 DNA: TGTGCCTGGAGCCCCGGGACAGATACG. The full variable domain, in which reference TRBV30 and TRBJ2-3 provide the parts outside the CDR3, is SQTIHQWPATLVQPVGSPLSLECTVEGTSNPNLYWYRQAAGRGLQLLFYSVGIGQISSEVPQNLSASRPQDRQFILSSKKLLLSDSGFYLCAWSPGTDTQYFGPGTRLTVL.